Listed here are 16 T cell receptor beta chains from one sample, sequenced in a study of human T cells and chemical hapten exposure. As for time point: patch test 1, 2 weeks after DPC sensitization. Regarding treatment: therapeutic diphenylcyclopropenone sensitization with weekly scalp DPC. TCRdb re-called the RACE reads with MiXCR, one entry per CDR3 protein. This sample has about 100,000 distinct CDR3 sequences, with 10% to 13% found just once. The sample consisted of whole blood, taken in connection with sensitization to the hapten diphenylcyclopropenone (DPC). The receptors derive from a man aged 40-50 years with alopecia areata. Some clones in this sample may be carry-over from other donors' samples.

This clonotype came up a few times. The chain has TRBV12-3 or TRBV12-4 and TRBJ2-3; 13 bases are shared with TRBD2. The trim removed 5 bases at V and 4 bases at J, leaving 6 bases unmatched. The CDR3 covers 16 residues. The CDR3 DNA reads TGTGCCAGCAGTCCTAGGACTAGCGGGAGTTCAGATACGCAGTATTTT. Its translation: CASSPRTSGSSDTQYF.

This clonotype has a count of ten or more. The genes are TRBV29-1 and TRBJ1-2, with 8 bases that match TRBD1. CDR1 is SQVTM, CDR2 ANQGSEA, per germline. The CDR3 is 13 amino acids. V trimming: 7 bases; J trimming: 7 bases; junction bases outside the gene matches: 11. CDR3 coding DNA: TGCAGCGGACTGGACAGGGAAGGGTTTGGCTACACCTTC. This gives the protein CSGLDREGFGYTF.

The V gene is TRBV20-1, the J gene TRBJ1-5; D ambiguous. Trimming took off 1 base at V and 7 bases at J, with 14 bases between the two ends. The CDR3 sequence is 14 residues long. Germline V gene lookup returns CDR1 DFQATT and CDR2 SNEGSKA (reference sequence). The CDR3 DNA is TGCAGTGCTAGAGCCACCACCGCCAGGCAGCCCCAGCATTTT. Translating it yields CSARATTARQPQHF.

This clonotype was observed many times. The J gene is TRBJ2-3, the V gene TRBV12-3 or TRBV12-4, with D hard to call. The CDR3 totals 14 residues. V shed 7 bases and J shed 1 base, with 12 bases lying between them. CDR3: CASTPQPRTDTQYF. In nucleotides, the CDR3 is TGTGCCAGCACCCCTCAGCCCCGCACAGATACGCAGTATTTT.

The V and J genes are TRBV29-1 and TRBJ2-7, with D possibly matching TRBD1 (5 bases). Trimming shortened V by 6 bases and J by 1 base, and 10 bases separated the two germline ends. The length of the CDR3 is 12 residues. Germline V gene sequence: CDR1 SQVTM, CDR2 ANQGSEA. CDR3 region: CSVRVLSYEQYF. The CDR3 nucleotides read TGCAGCGTCAGGGTTCTGTCCTACGAGCAGTACTTC.

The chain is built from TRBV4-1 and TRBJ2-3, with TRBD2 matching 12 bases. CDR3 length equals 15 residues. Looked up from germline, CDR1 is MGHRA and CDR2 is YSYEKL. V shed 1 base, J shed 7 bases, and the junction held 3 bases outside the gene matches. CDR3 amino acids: CASSQGLAGANTQYF. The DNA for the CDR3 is TGCGCCAGCAGCCAAGGACTAGCGGGAGCGAATACGCAGTATTTT.

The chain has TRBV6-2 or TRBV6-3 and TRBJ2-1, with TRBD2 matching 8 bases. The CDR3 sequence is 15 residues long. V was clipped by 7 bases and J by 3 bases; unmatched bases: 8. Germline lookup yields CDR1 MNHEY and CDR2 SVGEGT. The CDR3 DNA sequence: TGTGCCAGCACAGGTGCGGGGGGCTTCTACAATGAGCAGTTCTTC. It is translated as CASTGAGGFYNEQFF.

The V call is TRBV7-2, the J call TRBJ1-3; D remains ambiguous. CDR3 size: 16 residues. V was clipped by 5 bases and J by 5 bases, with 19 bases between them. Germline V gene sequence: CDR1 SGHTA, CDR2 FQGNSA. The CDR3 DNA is TGTGCCAGCAGCCGCTCCCGAGGGAGGGAGAGAAACACCATATATTTT. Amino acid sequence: CASSRSRGRERNTIYF.

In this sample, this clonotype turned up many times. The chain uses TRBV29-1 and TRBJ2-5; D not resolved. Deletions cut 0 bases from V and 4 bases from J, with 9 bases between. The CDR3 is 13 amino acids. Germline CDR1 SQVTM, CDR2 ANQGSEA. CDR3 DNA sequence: TGCAGCGTTGAAGATCTACAGTCAGAGACCCAGTACTTC. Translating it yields CSVEDLQSETQYF.

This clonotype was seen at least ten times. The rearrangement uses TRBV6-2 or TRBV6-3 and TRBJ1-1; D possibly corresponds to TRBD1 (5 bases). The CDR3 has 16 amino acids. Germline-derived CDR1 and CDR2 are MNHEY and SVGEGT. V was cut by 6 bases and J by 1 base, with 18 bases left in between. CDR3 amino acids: CASSSFRGRGNTEAFF. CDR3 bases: TGTGCCAGCAGCTCATTTCGTGGAAGGGGGAACACTGAAGCTTTCTTT.

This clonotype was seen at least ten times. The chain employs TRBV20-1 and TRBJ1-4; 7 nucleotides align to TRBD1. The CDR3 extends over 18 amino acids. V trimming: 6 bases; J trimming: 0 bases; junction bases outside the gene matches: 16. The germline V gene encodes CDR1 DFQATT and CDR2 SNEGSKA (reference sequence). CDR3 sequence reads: CSAPRQGGGVATNEKLFF. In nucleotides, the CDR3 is TGCAGTGCCCCCCGACAGGGAGGAGGGGTAGCAACTAATGAAAAACTGTTTTTT.

In nucleotides, the CDR3 is TGTGCCAGCAGTGAAGCGCCGGGGAAACCTGAAGCTTTCTTT. It specifies CASSEAPGKPEAFF. The chain uses TRBV6-1 and TRBJ1-1; D is unresolved. The CDR3 is 14 residues long. In germline, CDR1 is MNHNS, CDR2 SASEGT. The ends were cut back, 0 bases at V and 6 bases at J, with 11 bases in the middle.

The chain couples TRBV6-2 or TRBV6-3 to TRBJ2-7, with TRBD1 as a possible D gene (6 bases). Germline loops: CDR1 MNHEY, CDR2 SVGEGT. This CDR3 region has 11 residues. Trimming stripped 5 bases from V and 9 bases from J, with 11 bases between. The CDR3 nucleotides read TGTGCCAGCAGTATGGGGGCGCGGCAGTACTTC. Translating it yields CASSMGARQYF.

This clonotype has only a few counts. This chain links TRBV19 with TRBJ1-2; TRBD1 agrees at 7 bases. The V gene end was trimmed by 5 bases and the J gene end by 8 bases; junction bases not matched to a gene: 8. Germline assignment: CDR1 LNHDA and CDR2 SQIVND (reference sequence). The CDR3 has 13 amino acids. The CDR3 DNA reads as TGTGCCAGTAGTGGCGACAGGGCGAGGGGCTACACCTTC. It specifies CASSGDRARGYTF.

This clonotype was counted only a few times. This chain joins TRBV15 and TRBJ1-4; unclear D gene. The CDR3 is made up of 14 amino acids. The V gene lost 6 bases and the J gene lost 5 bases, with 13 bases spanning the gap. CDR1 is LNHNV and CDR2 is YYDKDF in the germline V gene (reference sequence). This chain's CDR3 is CATREDGRNEKLFF. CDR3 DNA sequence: TGTGCCACCAGAGAAGACGGACGGAATGAAAAACTGTTTTTT.

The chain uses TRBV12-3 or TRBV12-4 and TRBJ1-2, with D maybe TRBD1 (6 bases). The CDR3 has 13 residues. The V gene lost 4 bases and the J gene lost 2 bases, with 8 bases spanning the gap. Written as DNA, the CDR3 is TGTGCCAGCAGTTATACAGGGAACTATGGCTACACCTTC. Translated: CASSYTGNYGYTF.